The rows below give T cell receptor beta chains drawn from one sample of a study of shared clonotypes between healthy human individuals. Profiled with immunoSEQ multiplex PCR; TCRdb holds only in-frame clones, not every one. This table has 660,000 or so clones, 90% to 97% appearing once. The sample taken for sequencing was naive CD8+ T cells sorted from blood. Receptors were obtained from a woman aged 25-40 years in good health. The CDR3 runs from the conserved cysteine through the conserved F or W. The order of the fields is clone size, J gene, CDR3 length, V gene, D gene, CDR3 protein, CDR3 DNA. D genes are given only for firm matches. Clone size, where shown, is once, few, many, or a class for clones that have expanded.

clone size: once
J gene: TRBJ2-1
CDR3 length: 14
V gene: TRBV28
D gene: TRBD1
CDR3 protein: CASSRDRYNNEQFF
CDR3 DNA: TGTGCCAGCTCCAGGGACAGGTACAACAATGAGCAGTTCTTC

clone size: -
J gene: TRBJ1-5
CDR3 length: 16
V gene: TRBV5-1
D gene: -
CDR3 protein: CASRPDTIYSNQPQHF
CDR3 DNA: TGCGCCAGCAGACCAGACACGATCTATAGCAATCAGCCCCAGCATTTT

clone size: -
J gene: TRBJ1-5
CDR3 length: 15
V gene: TRBV19
D gene: -
CDR3 protein: CASRSHSYSNQPQHF
CDR3 DNA: TGTGCCAGTAGATCTCATTCTTATAGCAATCAGCCCCAGCATTTT

clone size: -
J gene: TRBJ2-1
CDR3 length: 15
V gene: TRBV27
D gene: TRBD2
CDR3 protein: CASSLIGLADNEQFF
CDR3 DNA: TGTGCCAGCAGTTTGATCGGACTAGCGGACAATGAGCAGTTCTTC

clone size: -
J gene: TRBJ2-1
CDR3 length: 13
V gene: TRBV9
D gene: -
CDR3 protein: CASSEASEGEQFF
CDR3 DNA: TGTGCCAGCAGCGAGGCATCTGAGGGTGAGCAGTTCTTC

clone size: -
J gene: TRBJ1-5
CDR3 length: 12
V gene: TRBV19
D gene: -
CDR3 protein: CASKGSNQPQHF
CDR3 DNA: TGTGCCAGTAAAGGTAGCAATCAGCCCCAGCATTTT

clone size: -
J gene: TRBJ2-7
CDR3 length: 15
V gene: TRBV6-1
D gene: -
CDR3 protein: CASSEVNDSLYQQYF
CDR3 DNA: TGTGCCAGCAGTGAAGTAAATGATTCCCTCTACCAGCAGTACTTC

clone size: -
J gene: TRBJ2-1
CDR3 length: 15
V gene: TRBV28
D gene: TRBD2
CDR3 protein: CASSLILAGTNEQFF
CDR3 DNA: TGTGCCAGCAGTTTAATCCTAGCGGGAACCAATGAGCAGTTCTTC

clone size: -
J gene: TRBJ2-1
CDR3 length: 15
V gene: TRBV6-5
D gene: TRBD2
CDR3 protein: CASSTAGLPNNEQFF
CDR3 DNA: TGTGCCAGCAGCACTGCGGGACTACCCAACAATGAGCAGTTCTTC

clone size: -
J gene: TRBJ1-5
CDR3 length: 16
V gene: TRBV28
D gene: TRBD1
CDR3 protein: CASSRQGEYSNQPQHF
CDR3 DNA: TGTGCCAGCAGTCGACAGGGGGAATATAGCAATCAGCCCCAGCATTTT

clone size: -
J gene: TRBJ2-3
CDR3 length: 14
V gene: TRBV29-1
D gene: TRBD1
CDR3 protein: CSVGGRGQIDTQYF
CDR3 DNA: TGCAGCGTTGGGGGCAGGGGGCAGATAGATACGCAGTATTTT

clone size: -
J gene: TRBJ1-4
CDR3 length: 12
V gene: TRBV13
D gene: -
CDR3 protein: CASSFLGEKLFF
CDR3 DNA: TGTGCCAGCAGCTTCTTGGGGGAAAAACTGTTTTTT

clone size: -
J gene: TRBJ1-1
CDR3 length: 13
V gene: TRBV4-1
D gene: -
CDR3 protein: CATGLEGDTEAFF
CDR3 DNA: TGCGCCACCGGCCTTGAGGGCGACACTGAAGCTTTCTTT